One and the same sample provided the 20 T cell receptor beta chains below, sequenced in a study of shared T cell receptors in the human thymus. Clones were sequenced by immunoSEQ multiplex PCR, and TCRdb holds only the in-frame ones, with some missing. The table records about 660,000 clones, roughly 90% of them present only once. The sample was also reused in another study, on human thymus T cells.

The sequenced sample was thymocytes. The receptors shown here come from a boy in the first two years of life with a congenital heart defect.

The chain employs TRBV18 and TRBJ1-1; D unclear. The CDR3 has 13 residues. From germline, CDR1 is KGHSH and CDR2 LQKENI. With 5 bases removed from V and 2 bases from J, the gap between germline ends came to 9 bases. CDR3 amino acids: CASSSEGNTEAFF. CDR3 nucleotide sequence: TGTGCCAGCTCATCTGAGGGTAACACTGAAGCTTTCTTT.

This chain joins TRBV9 and TRBJ2-1; 9 bases match TRBD2. CDR3 length equals 16 residues. Germline CDR1 SGDLS, CDR2 YYNGEE. V shed 1 base and J 9 bases; nucleotides not matched to a gene: 11. The CDR3 loop is CASSVIGASGMVEQFF. CDR3 nucleotide sequence: TGTGCCAGCAGCGTAATCGGGGCTAGCGGGATGGTTGAGCAGTTCTTC.

The chain carries TRBV5-5 and TRBJ2-7; TRBD2 agrees at 11 bases. This CDR3 region has 15 residues. The trim removed 6 bases at V and 2 bases at J, leaving 7 bases unmatched. From germline, CDR1 is SGHKS and CDR2 YYEKEE (reference sequence). The CDR3 protein is CASNTTSGTTYEQYF. CDR3 coding DNA: TGTGCCAGCAACACGACTAGCGGGACCACCTACGAGCAGTACTTC.

The genes are TRBV9 and TRBJ2-2; 9 bases match TRBD1. V lost 0 bases to trimming and J lost 7 bases; unmatched junction nucleotides: 7. This CDR3 has 16 residues. Per the germline V gene, CDR1 is SGDLS and CDR2 is YYNGEE. CDR3 amino acids: CASSVAWDREDGELFF. CDR3 in DNA: TGTGCCAGCAGCGTAGCTTGGGACAGGGAGGACGGGGAGCTGTTTTTT.

The chain joins TRBV29-1 to TRBJ1-5; D is uncertain. Trimming pared 5 bases from V and 0 bases from J, leaving 14 bases between. This CDR3 has 15 amino acids. The germline V gene has CDR1 SQVTM and CDR2 ANQGSEA. CDR3 coding DNA: TGCAGCGTTATCGAAGAGGAGAATAGCAATCAGCCCCAGCATTTT. It codes for CSVIEEENSNQPQHF.

The chain is built from TRBV6-1 and TRBJ2-7; 9 positions match TRBD2. The germline CDR1 and CDR2 sequences are MNHNS and SASEGT. J gave up 4 bases and V 5 bases, and 9 bases lay outside the gene matches. The CDR3 runs to 15 residues. The CDR3 DNA sequence: TGTGCCAGCAGTCCCCTTCTAGCGGGACCTTACGAGCAGTACTTC. The encoded protein is CASSPLLAGPYEQYF.

A few counts support this clone. The V call is TRBV19, the J call TRBJ2-1; 7 bases are a match to TRBD2. The CDR3 is made up of 14 amino acids. V lost 4 bases and J lost 4; bases outside the gene matches: 4. CDR1 is LNHDA, CDR2 SQIVND, per germline (reference sequence). The CDR3 reads CASSTSGGYNEQFF. The DNA for the CDR3 is TGTGCCAGTAGTACTAGCGGAGGTTACAATGAGCAGTTCTTC. Supplemented by reference TRBV19 and TRBJ2-1, the full variable domain reads DGGITQSPKYLFRKEGQNVTLSCEQNLNHDAMYWYRQDPGQGLRLIYYSQIVNDFQKGDIAEGYSVSREKKESFPLTVTSAQKNPTAFYLCASSTSGGYNEQFFGPGTRLTVL.

The chain joins TRBV2 to TRBJ2-7; TRBD2 agrees at 13 bases. Germline V lookup: CDR1 SNHLY, CDR2 FYNNEI. Losses at the gene ends were 6 bases for V and 2 bases for J; bases not matched to a gene: 7. The length of the CDR3 is 16 residues. The CDR3 protein is CASRGLAGETPYEQYF. CDR3 sequence (DNA): TGTGCCAGCAGAGGACTAGCGGGAGAGACCCCCTACGAGCAGTACTTC.

This chain links TRBV7-9 with TRBJ2-3; TRBD2 matches 7 bases. Germline V gene lookup returns CDR1 SEHNR and CDR2 FQNEAQ (reference sequence). CDR3 length equals 15 residues. The trim removed 3 bases at V and 2 bases at J, leaving 5 bases unmatched. CDR3 protein: CASSFAGASTDTQYF. CDR3 nucleotides: TGTGCCAGCAGCTTTGCGGGAGCGTCCACAGATACGCAGTATTTT.

For this clone: Additional DNA sequences in this sample encode the identical CDR3. The CDR3 DNA follows: TGTGCCAGTAGTATAGATCGGGACAGGGGGAATGAAAAACTGTTTTTT. Protein product: CASSIDRDRGNEKLFF. V is TRBV19 and J is TRBJ1-4; the match to TRBD1 covers 11 bases. CDR3 length equals 16 residues. Trimming at V came to 0 bases and at J to 5 bases, leaving 2 bases not matched to a gene. Germline V gene data show CDR1 as LNHDA and CDR2 as SQIVND (reference sequence).

This clone showed up just a few times. V is TRBV19 and J is TRBJ1-5, with 8 positions matching TRBD1. After removal of 3 bases from V and 2 bases from J, the junction contained 6 bases not matched to a gene. From germline, CDR1 is LNHDA and CDR2 SQIVND (reference sequence). CDR3 length: 16 residues. CDR3 protein: CASSISTTGGNQPQHF. The DNA of the CDR3 is TGTGCCAGTAGTATCTCCACGACAGGGGGCAATCAGCCCCAGCATTTT.

The chain carries TRBV13 and TRBJ2-7; a weak D match, TRBD2 (5 bases). In germline, CDR1 is PRHDT, CDR2 FYEKMQ (reference sequence). The V and J ends lost 5 bases and 9 bases respectively, with 14 bases between them. The CDR3 is 12 amino acids. The CDR3: CASSQVRGMQYF. The CDR3 coding sequence is TGTGCCAGCAGCCAAGTACGAGGGATGCAGTACTTC.

This sequence joins TRBV5-6 and TRBJ1-4; the D gene is possibly TRBD1 (6 bases). The V gene lost 6 bases and the J gene lost 8 bases, with 20 bases spanning the gap. The CDR3 spans 15 residues. Per germline, CDR1 SGHDT and CDR2 YYEEEE. The CDR3: CASTQGPGHGEKLFF. The CDR3 DNA reads TGTGCCAGCACCCAGGGGCCAGGGCATGGGGAAAAACTGTTTTTT.

The chain is built from TRBV6-5 and TRBJ2-7; the match to TRBD1 covers 11 bases. After removal of 7 bases from V and 3 bases from J, the junction contained 8 bases not matched to a gene. CDR1 is MNHEY, CDR2 SVGAGI, per germline. The CDR3 contains 15 residues. The CDR3 is CASTNPGTGGYEQYF. CDR3 in DNA: TGTGCCAGCACCAATCCCGGGACAGGGGGCTACGAGCAGTACTTC.

In DNA, the CDR3 is TGTGCCTGGAGTCCACGCCCACAGGGTGGGTTGGAAAAACTGTTTTTT. Amino acid sequence: CAWSPRPQGGLEKLFF. The chain combines TRBV30 with TRBJ1-4, with D tentatively TRBD1 (6 bases). Germline-derived CDR1 and CDR2 are GTSNPN and SVGIG (reference sequence). This CDR3 is 16 amino acids long. V lost 2 bases and J lost 8, with 21 bases in between.

The chain recombines TRBV25-1 with TRBJ2-3; D uncertain. CDR1 and CDR2 from the germline V gene are MGHDK and SYGVNS. Trimming stripped 1 base from V and 4 bases from J, with 9 bases between. This CDR3 has 14 amino acids. The CDR3 DNA reads as TGTGCCAGCAGTGAATCTAGAGCCCCAGATACGCAGTATTTT. This codes for CASSESRAPDTQYF.

The chain combines TRBV9 with TRBJ1-2, with a possible D match to TRBD1 (5 bases). There are 12 residues in the CDR3. Germline lookup yields CDR1 SGDLS and CDR2 YYNGEE. Trimming left V 3 bases short and J 4 bases short, with 7 bases between. CDR3 nucleotide sequence: TGTGCCAGCAGCGGGGGGGTCTATGGCTACACCTTC. Translated, it gives CASSGGVYGYTF. Full variable domain (remainder filled in from reference TRBV9 and TRBJ1-2): DSGVTQTPKHLITATGQRVTLRCSPRSGDLSVYWYQQSLDQGLQFLIQYYNGEERAKGNILERFSAQQFPDLHSELNLSSLELGDSALYFCASSGGVYGYTFGSGTRLTVV.

The J gene is TRBJ2-7, the V gene TRBV6-1; D might be TRBD1 (6 bases). CDR3 length: 13 residues. With 5 bases removed from V and 2 bases from J, the gap between germline ends came to 10 bases. From germline, CDR1 is MNHNS and CDR2 SASEGT. The CDR3 region is CASSLQGTYEQYF. The CDR3 region has the DNA TGTGCCAGCAGTCTACAGGGAACCTACGAGCAGTACTTC.

J is TRBJ2-7 and V is TRBV14; tentative D call: TRBD1 (5 bases). CDR1 SGHDN and CDR2 FVKESK come from the germline V gene. There are 14 residues in the CDR3. Deletions cut 1 base from V and 2 bases from J, with 9 bases between. The DNA for the CDR3 is TGTGCCAGCAGCCAAGTGACAGTACCCTACGAGCAGTACTTC. Translation gives CASSQVTVPYEQYF. Variable domain in full (rest from reference TRBV14 and TRBJ2-7): EAGVTQFPSHSVIEKGQTVTLRCDPISGHDNLYWYRRVMGKEIKFLLHFVKESKQDESGMPNNRFLAERTGGTYSTLKVQPAELEDSGVYFCASSQVTVPYEQYFGPGTRLTVT.

The chain links TRBV5-8 to TRBJ2-7, with a possible D match to TRBD1 (5 bases). V lost 4 bases and J 9 bases, leaving 17 bases between the germline ends. This CDR3 has 13 residues. The V gene's germline CDR1 is SGHTS and CDR2 YDEGEE. CDR3 sequence reads: CASSPSKGAGQYF. CDR3 nucleotides: TGTGCCAGCAGCCCCTCAAAAGGGGCCGGGCAGTACTTC.